The next 6 T cell receptor beta chains were all read from a single sample in a study of T cells after yellow fever vaccination. One entry per CDR3 protein results from TCRdb running MiXCR on the 5' RACE reads. Found here are 550,000 to 750,000 distinct CDR3 sequences, around an eighth of them singletons; the top ten hold around 15%. Here the sequenced sample was PBMCs, taken on the day of the yellow fever booster vaccination. Receptor source: a man aged 30 to 45 who received the YFV17D yellow fever vaccine.

The chain joins TRBV6-5 to TRBJ1-5; D remains unclear. V shed 1 base and J shed 3 bases, with 10 bases lying between them. This CDR3 is built from 15 residues. Germline V gene data show CDR1 as MNHEY and CDR2 as SVGAGI. The CDR3 reads CASSYYQGPNQPQHF. The CDR3 DNA is TGTGCCAGCAGTTACTACCAAGGTCCCAATCAGCCCCAGCATTTT.

The chain couples TRBV20-1 to TRBJ2-2; D is uncertain. The CDR3 covers 12 residues. Looked up from germline, CDR1 is DFQATT and CDR2 is SNEGSKA (reference sequence). Trimming took off 5 bases at V and 7 bases at J, with 11 bases between the two ends. The CDR3 DNA is TGCAGTGCTGGTCACAGTATCGGGGAGCTGTTTTTT. It encodes CSAGHSIGELFF.

This clonotype has just a few counts. The chain is built from TRBV7-3 and TRBJ2-7; D is uncertain. Germline loops: CDR1 SGHTA, CDR2 FQGTGA. CDR3 length: 14 residues. Trimming left V 5 bases short and J 3 bases short, with 14 bases between. The CDR3, as DNA: TGTGCCAGCAGCCCTTCCATTGGAAGCTACGAGCAGTACTTC. It yields the protein CASSPSIGSYEQYF.

This chain uses TRBV7-2 with TRBJ2-7; TRBD2 aligns across 8 bases. The V gene's germline CDR1 is SGHTA and CDR2 FQGNSA. The CDR3 is made up of 16 amino acids. Trimming took 5 bases from V and 4 from J; bases not matched to a gene: 13. The CDR3 spells CASSAGAGGRTYEQYF. For the CDR3, the DNA is TGTGCCAGCAGCGCCGGCGCTGGCGGGAGGACTTACGAGCAGTACTTC.

This clonotype was seen a few times. The chain links TRBV24-1 to TRBJ2-7, with 8 positions matching TRBD1. The germline V gene encodes CDR1 KGHDR and CDR2 SFDVKD. CDR3 size: 14 residues. The V and J ends lost 7 bases and 0 bases, in that order; junction bases with no gene match: 4. The CDR3 protein is CATSPGGSSYEQYF. Here the CDR3 DNA reads TGTGCCACCAGCCCAGGGGGCAGCTCCTACGAGCAGTACTTC.

This clonotype was observed many times. The V and J genes are TRBV12-3 or TRBV12-4 and TRBJ2-7; D unclear. Trimming removed 3 bases from V and 6 bases from J, with 12 bases in between. The CDR3 has 13 amino acids. The CDR3 sequence: CASSFFSSGEQYF. As DNA, the CDR3 is TGTGCCAGCAGTTTCTTTAGCTCGGGCGAGCAGTACTTC.